This entry is about one TCR beta chain. This clonotype was recorded many times. Its antigen is unknown. It has no much larger one-base neighbor in the sample; base qualities were not kept. These data belong to a study of early T cells in non-severe SARS-CoV-2 infection (dated by TCRdb to about 2021). In terms of the full investigation: Because TCR sequencing was done on bulk RNA from unsorted whole blood, the alpha and beta chains could not be paired. Overall study outcomes, separate from this receptor: VDJdb matching was skewed toward anti-spike CD8 responses, so virus-specific expansions were likely underestimated and private and CD4 specificities were missed.

The library was made by 5' RACE. Reads for this sample came from a NextSeq 500. In the TCR library protocol, unique molecular identifiers were attached to individual cDNA molecules to correct for PCR bias and sequencing error. Sequencing covered both TCR alpha and beta chains, and within each sample the abundances of alpha and beta sequences were tightly co-correlated. Processing in the source paper ran as follows. Decombinator V4 was used to annotate the V gene, J gene and CDR3 of the TCR sequences. TCRs were defined as expanded if a significant change between any two time points was detected under a Poisson model with p below 0.0001. TCR abundances were normalised to the total number of TCRs sequenced per sample and were expressed as counts per million. MAIT TCRs were defined by TRAV1-2 paired with TRAJ12, TRAJ20 or TRAJ33, and iNKT TCRs by TRAV10 paired with TRAJ18. A search of VDJdb, accessed on 1 November 2021, was run for TCRs annotated to CMV, EBV and SARS-CoV-2, with TCRs annotated for multiple antigens excluded. The public reads were reprocessed in TCRdb via fastp at Q25 and MiXCR, keeping in-frame beta chains. Entries are consolidated by CDR3 protein sequence, retaining the most common genes and DNA. The V and J calls were not made by the authors but by TCRdb's processing. The sample data list about 60,000 distinct CDR3 sequences, and 5.6% of these were observed just once. The ten largest clones take up roughly 7.1% of the sample.

A case-control design nested within a healthcare worker cohort in London, UK, was used, with weekly nasopharyngeal swab PCR tests and blood sampling performed. Between 23 and 31 March 2020, the week of the UK lockdown, healthcare workers were enrolled and then followed up weekly for as long as 16 weeks. V drops 3 bases and J drops 14 bases, leaving 18 bases in between. The germline V gene supplies CDR1 SGHTA and CDR2 FQGNSA. From its cysteine to its phenylalanine, the CDR3 spans 13 amino acids. Only the CDR3 DNA stays, 39 bases, in frame from base 1. The TCR sequence derives from an adult who was a healthcare worker with PCR-confirmed SARS-CoV-2 infection or an uninfected control (not recorded which). The chain is made from TRBV7-2 and TRBJ2-3, with the D segment identity uncertain. Specimen: whole blood. The nucleotides read TGTGCCAGCAGCTTTCACTCAGGCAGGACCCCGTATTTT. This translates into CASSFHSGRTPYF.